The entry that follows covers one T cell receptor (beta chain) sequence. Via MiXCR, TCRdb re-called the RT-PCR reads, giving one row per CDR3 protein. The table shows some 11,000 distinct CDR3 sequences, with under 30% occurring only once. This record belongs to a study of patients and donors after allogeneic stem cell transplantation. The CDR3 covers 11 residues. V was shortened by 0 bases and J by 5 bases, with 0 bases between the two germline ends. V usage is TRBV12-3 or TRBV12-4 and J usage is TRBJ2-3; unclear D gene. The sequence derives from a human donor who was either an allogeneic HSCT recipient or a stem cell or donor lymphocyte infusion donor (not recorded which). It is not recorded whose cells these are; they may come from a transplant donor. The sample taken for sequencing was blood, either unsorted or a sorted T cell fraction (not recorded which). The CDR3 reads CASSLADTQYF. The CDR3, as DNA: TGTGCCAGCAGTTTAGCAGATACGCAGTATTTT.